The subject of this entry is one T cell receptor beta chain. Its antigen remains unknown. This sample was included in a study of a mutant IDH1 vaccine in newly diagnosed glioma. Whole-study context: At weeks 1, 3, 5, 7, 11, 15, 19 and 23, patients received a vaccination, eight in all. Either 4-6 weeks after radiotherapy alone or alongside temozolomide, vaccination was begun. Patients got radiotherapy, temozolomide, or both beforehand, and most got both.

As to time point: week 5, during vaccination. Doses consisted of 300 ug of mutant IDH1 20-mer peptide each, paired with topical imiquimod. Profiling relied on immunoSEQ multiplex PCR, and the TCRdb table lists in-frame clones only, not all of them. The repertoire holds approximately 26,000 clones, 89% seen once, with around 20% in the top ten. The CDR3 is 15 residues long. V shed 3 bases and J 8 bases; nucleotides not matched to a gene: 11. Germline values: CDR1 SGHNT, CDR2 YYREEE (reference sequence). This TCR was sampled from a man aged 18 to 30 with glioma. The J gene is TRBJ2-5, the V gene TRBV5-4; TRBD2 aligns across 9 bases. The specimen was PBMCs, collected from a glioma patient whose treatment included an IDH1 peptide vaccine. The CDR3 DNA follows: TGTGCCAGCAGCTCCCCAACTAGCGGGCCGTTAACCCAGTACTTC. It is translated as CASSSPTSGPLTQYF.